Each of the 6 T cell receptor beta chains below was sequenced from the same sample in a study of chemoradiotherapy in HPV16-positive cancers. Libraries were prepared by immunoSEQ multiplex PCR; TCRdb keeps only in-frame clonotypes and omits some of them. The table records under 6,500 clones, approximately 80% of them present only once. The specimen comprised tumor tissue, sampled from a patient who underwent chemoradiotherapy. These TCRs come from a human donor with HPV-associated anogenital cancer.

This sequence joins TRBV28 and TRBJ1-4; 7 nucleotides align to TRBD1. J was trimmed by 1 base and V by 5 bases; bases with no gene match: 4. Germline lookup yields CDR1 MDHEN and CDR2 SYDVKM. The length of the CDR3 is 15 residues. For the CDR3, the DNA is TGTGCCAGCAGTACCAGACAGGGAACTAATGAAAAACTGTTTTTT. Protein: CASSTRQGTNEKLFF.

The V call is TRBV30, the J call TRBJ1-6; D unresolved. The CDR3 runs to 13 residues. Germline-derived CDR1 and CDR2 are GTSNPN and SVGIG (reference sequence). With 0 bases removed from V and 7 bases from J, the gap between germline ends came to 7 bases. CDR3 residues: CAWSVYGNSPLHF. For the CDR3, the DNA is TGTGCCTGGAGTGTCTACGGGAATTCACCCCTCCACTTT.

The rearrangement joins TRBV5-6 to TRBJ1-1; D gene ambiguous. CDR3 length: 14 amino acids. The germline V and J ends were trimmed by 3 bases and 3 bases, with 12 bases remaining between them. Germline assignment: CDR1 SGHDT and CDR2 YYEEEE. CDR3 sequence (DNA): TGTGCCAGCAGCTACCTAACACTCGACACTGAAGCTTTCTTT. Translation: CASSYLTLDTEAFF.

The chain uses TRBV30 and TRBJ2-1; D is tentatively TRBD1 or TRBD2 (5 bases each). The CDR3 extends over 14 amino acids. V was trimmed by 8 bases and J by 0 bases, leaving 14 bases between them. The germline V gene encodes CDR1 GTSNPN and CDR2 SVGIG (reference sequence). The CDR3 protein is CALGAQSSYNEQFF. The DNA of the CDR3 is TGTGCCCTCGGGGCCCAGAGCTCCTACAATGAGCAGTTCTTC. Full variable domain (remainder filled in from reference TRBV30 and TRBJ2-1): SQTIHQWPATLVQPVGSPLSLECTVEGTSNPNLYWYRQAAGRGLQLLFYSVGIGQISSEVPQNLSASRPQDRQFILSSKKLLLSDSGFYLCALGAQSSYNEQFFGPGTRLTVL.

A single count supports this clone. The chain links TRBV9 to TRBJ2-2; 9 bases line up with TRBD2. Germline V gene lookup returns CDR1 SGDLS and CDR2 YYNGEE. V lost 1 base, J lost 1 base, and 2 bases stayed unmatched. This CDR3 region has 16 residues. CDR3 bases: TGTGCCAGCAGCGTAACGACTAGCGGGAACACCGGGGAGCTGTTTTTT. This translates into CASSVTTSGNTGELFF.

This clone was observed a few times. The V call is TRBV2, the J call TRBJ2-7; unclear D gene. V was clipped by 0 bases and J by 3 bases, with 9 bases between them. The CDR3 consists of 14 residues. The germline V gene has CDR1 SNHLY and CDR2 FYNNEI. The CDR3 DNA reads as TGTGCCAGCAGTGAAGCCACCTGGGGCTACGAGCAGTACTTC. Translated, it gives CASSEATWGYEQYF.